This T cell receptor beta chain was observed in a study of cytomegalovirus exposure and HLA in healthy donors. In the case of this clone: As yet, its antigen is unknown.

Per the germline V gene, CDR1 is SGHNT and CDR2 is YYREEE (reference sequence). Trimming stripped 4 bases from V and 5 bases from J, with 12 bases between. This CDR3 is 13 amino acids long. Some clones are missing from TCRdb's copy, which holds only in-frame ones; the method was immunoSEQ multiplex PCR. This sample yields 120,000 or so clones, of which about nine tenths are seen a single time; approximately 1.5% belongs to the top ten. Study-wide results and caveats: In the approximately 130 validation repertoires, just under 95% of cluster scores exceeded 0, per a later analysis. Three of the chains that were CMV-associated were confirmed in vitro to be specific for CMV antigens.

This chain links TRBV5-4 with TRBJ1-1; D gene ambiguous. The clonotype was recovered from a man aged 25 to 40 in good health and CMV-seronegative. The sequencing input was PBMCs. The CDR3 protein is CASSETSETEAFF. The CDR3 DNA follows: TGTGCCAGCAGCGAAACCTCGGAGACTGAAGCTTTCTTT.